This T cell receptor (beta chain) was captured by sequencing in a study of a mutant IDH1 vaccine in newly diagnosed glioma. This table comes from immunoSEQ multiplex PCR, and its TCRdb copy is limited to in-frame clones, with some not included. Altogether approximately 84,000 clones are present, about 81% being singletons, with the ten largest covering around 5.3%. With respect to this clone: Its antigen is unknown.

Germline assignment: CDR1 SGHVT and CDR2 SQSDAQ. This CDR3 contains 16 residues. V trimming: 6 bases; J trimming: 2 bases; junction bases outside the gene matches: 10. Time point noted: week 47, end of study. It was 300 ug of mutant IDH1 20-mer peptide that made up each vaccine dose, given with topical imiquimod. The chain couples TRBV7-4 to TRBJ2-1, with 7 nucleotides matching TRBD2. Sequences were derived from PBMCs, sampled from a glioma patient whose treatment included an IDH1 peptide vaccine. This TCR derives from a man aged 35-49 years with glioma. The CDR3 is CASSNPGLSAYNEQFF. CDR3 sequence (DNA): TGTGCCAGCAGTAACCCGGGACTATCAGCCTACAATGAGCAGTTCTTC.